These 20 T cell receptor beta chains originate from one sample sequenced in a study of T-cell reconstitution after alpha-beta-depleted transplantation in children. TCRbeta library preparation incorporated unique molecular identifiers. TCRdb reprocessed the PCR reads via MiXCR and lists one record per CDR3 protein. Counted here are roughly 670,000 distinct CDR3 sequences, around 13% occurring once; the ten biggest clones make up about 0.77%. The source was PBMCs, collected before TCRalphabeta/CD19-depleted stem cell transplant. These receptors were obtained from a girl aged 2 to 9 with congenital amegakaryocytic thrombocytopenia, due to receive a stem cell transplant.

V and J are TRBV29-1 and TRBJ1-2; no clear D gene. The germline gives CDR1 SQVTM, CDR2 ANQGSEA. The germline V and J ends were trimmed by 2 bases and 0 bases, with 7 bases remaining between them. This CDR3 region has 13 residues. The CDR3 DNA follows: TGCAGCGTTGAACCCGGAGCTAACTATGGCTACACCTTC. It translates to CSVEPGANYGYTF.

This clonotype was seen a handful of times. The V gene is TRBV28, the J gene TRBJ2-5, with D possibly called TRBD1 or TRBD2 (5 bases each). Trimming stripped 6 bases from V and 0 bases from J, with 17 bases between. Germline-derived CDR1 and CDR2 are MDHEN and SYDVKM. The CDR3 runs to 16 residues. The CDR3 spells CASSSGADKYQETQYF. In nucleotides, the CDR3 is TGTGCCAGCAGCTCCGGGGCCGATAAGTACCAAGAGACCCAGTACTTC.

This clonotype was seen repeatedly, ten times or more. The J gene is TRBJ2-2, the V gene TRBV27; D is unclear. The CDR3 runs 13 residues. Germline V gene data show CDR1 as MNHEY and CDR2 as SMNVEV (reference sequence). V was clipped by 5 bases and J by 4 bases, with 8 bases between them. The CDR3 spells CASSPWFTGELFF. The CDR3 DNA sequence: TGTGCCAGCAGTCCCTGGTTCACCGGGGAGCTGTTTTTT.

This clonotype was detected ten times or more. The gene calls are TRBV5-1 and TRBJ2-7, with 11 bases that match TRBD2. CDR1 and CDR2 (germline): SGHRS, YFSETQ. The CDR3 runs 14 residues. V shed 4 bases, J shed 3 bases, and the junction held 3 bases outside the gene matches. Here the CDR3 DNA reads TGCGCCAGCAGCGCGGGACTAGCGGACTACGAGCAGTACTTC. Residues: CASSAGLADYEQYF.

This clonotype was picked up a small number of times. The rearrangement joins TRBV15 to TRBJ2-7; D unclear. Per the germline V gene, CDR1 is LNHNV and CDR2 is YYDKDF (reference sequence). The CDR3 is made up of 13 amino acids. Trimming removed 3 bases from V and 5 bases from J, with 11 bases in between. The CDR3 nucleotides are TGTGCCACCAGCAGGGCTTATGTGGACGAGCAGTACTTC. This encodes CATSRAYVDEQYF.

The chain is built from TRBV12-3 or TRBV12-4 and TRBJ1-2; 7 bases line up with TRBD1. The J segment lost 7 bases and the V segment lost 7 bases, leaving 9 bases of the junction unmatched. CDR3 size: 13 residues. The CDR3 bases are TGTGCCAGCACCGAACAGGGGTTAAGTGGCTACACCTTC. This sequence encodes CASTEQGLSGYTF.

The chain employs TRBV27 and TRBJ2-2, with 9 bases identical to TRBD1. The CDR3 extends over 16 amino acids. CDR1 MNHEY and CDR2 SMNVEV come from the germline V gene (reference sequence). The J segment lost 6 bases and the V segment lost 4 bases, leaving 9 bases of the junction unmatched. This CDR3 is CASSSPGQGPAGELFF. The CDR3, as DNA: TGTGCCAGCAGTTCCCCGGGACAGGGCCCCGCCGGGGAGCTGTTTTTT.

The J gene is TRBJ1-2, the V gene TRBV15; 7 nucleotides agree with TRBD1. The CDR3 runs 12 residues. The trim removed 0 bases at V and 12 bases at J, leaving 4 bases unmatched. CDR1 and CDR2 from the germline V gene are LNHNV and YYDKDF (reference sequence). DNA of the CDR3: TGTGCCACCAGCAGAGATAGACAGGGAGACACCTTC. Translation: CATSRDRQGDTF.

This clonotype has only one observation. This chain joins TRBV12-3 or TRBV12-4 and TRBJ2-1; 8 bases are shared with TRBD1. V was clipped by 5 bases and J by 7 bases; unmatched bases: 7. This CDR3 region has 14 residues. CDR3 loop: CASSIGQGTNEQFF. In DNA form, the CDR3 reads TGTGCCAGCAGTATAGGACAGGGAACTAATGAGCAGTTCTTC.

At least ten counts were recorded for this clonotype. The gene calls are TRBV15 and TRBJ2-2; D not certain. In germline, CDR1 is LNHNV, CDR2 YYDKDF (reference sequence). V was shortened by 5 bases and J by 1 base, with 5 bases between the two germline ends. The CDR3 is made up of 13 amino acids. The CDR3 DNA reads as TGTGCCACCAGCGCCGAGAACACCGGGGAGCTGTTTTTT. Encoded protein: CATSAENTGELFF.

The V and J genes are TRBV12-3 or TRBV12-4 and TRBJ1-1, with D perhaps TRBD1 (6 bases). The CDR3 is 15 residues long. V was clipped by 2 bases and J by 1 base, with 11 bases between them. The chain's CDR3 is CASSLRGVQNTEAFF. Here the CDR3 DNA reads TGTGCCAGCAGTTTAAGGGGGGTGCAGAACACTGAAGCTTTCTTT.

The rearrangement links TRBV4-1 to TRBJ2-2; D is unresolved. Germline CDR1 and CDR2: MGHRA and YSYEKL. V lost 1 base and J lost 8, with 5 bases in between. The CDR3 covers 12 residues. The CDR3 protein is CASSQVLGELFF. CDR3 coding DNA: TGCGCCAGCAGCCAAGTTTTGGGGGAGCTGTTTTTT.

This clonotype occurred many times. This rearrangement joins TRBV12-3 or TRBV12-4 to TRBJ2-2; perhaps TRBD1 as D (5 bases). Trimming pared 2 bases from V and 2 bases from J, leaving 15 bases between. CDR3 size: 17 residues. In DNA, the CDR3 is TGTGCCAGCAGTTTAATGCAGGTGACAGTAAACACCGGGGAGCTGTTTTTT. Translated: CASSLMQVTVNTGELFF.

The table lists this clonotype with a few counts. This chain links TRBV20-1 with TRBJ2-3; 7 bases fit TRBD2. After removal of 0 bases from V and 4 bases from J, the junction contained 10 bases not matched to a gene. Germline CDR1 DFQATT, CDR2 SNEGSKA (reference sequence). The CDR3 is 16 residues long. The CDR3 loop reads CSARDLSGVWSDTQYF. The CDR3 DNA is TGCAGTGCTAGAGATCTGAGCGGGGTCTGGTCAGATACGCAGTATTTT.

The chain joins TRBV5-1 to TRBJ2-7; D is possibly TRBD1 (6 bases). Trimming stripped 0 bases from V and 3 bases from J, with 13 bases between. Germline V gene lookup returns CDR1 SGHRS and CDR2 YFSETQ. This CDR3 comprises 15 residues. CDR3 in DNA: TGCGCCAGCAGCTTGGCTATAAGGGGGATCTACGAGCAGTACTTC. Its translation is CASSLAIRGIYEQYF.

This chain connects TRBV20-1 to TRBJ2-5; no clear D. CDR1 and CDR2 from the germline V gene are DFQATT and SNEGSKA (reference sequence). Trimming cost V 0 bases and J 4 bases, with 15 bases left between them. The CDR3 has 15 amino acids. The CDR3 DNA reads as TGCAGTGCTAGAGATCAGGAGTGTTTCGGAGAGACCCAGTACTTC. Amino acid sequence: CSARDQECFGETQYF.

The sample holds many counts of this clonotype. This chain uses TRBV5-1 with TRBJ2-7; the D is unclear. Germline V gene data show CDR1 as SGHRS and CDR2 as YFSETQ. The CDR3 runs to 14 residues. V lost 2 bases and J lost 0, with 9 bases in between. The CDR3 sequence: CASSFGRSSYEQYF. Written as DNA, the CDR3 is TGCGCCAGCAGCTTTGGCAGGAGCTCCTACGAGCAGTACTTC.

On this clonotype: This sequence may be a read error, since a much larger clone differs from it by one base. Written as DNA, the CDR3 is TGCAGTGCCCAGTACGTTAGCATAGATACGCAGTATTTT. It codes for CSAQYVSIDTQYF. The chain carries TRBV20-1 and TRBJ2-3; D remains ambiguous. The CDR3 extends over 13 amino acids. The germline gives CDR1 DFQATT, CDR2 SNEGSKA (reference sequence).

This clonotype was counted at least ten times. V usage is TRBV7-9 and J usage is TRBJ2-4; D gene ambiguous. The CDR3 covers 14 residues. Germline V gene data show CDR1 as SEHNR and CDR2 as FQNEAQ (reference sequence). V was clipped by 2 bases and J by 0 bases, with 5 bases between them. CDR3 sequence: CASSLTGAKNIQYF. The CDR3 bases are TGTGCCAGCAGCTTAACTGGAGCCAAAAACATTCAGTACTTC.

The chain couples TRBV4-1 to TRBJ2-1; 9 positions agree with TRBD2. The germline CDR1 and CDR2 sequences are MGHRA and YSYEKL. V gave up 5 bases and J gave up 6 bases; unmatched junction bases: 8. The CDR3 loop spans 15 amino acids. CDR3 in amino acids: CASSGSAGGSNEQFF. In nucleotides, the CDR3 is TGCGCCAGCAGCGGCTCTGCGGGAGGGTCCAATGAGCAGTTCTTC.